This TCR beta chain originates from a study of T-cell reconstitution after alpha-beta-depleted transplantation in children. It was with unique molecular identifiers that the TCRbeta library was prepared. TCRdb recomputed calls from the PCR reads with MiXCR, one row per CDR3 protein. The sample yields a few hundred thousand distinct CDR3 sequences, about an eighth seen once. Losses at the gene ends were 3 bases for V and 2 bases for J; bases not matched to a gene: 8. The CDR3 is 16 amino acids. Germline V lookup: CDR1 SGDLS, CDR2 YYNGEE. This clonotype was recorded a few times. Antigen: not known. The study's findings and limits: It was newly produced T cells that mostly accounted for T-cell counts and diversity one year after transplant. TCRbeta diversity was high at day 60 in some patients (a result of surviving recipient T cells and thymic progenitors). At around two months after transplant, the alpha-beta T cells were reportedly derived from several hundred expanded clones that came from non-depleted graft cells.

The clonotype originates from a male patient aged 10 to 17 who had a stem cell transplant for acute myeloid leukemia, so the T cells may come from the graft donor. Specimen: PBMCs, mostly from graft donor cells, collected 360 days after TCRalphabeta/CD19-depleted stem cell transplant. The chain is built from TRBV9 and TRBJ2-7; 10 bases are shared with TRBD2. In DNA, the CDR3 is TGTGCCAGCAGCGCAAGACGACTAGCGGGCCCCTACGAGCAGTACTTC. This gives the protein CASSARRLAGPYEQYF.